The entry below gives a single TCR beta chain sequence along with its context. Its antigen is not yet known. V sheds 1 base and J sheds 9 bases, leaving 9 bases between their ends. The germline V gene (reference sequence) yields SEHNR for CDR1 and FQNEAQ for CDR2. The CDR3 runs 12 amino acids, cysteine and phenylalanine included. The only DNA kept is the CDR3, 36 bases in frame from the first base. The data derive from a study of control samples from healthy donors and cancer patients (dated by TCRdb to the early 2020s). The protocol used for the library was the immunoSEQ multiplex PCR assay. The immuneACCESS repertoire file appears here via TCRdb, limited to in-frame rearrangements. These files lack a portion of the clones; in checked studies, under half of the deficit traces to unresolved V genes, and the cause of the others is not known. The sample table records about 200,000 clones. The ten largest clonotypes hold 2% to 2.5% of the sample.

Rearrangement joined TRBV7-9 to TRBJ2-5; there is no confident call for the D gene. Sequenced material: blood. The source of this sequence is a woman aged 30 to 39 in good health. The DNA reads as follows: TGTGCCAGCAGCTTAGTGGTGCGGCCCCAGTACTTC. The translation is CASSLVVRPQYF.